The source of this T cell receptor beta chain is a study of blood T cell repertoires in COVID-19. Study at large: Acute and convalescent COVID-19 samples came from the United States, Italy and Spain.

Germline V gene data show CDR1 as LGHNA and CDR2 as YSLEER. The V and J ends lost 4 bases and 6 bases, in that order; junction bases with no gene match: 12. CDR3 length: 17 amino acids. In the original analysis: Estimated nucleated cell counts came from reference gene primer amplification. Data came from immunoSEQ multiplex PCR; TCRdb stores just in-frame clones and leaves some out. D and trimming come from the DNA, and the V and J calls and clone size come from that table. This sample has 120,000 or so clones, with approximately 90% found just once. The V gene is TRBV4-3, the J gene TRBJ1-1; 12 bases are shared with TRBD1. This clonotype originated in a woman aged 45-60 years with acute or convalescent COVID-19. The sequencing sample was made of peripheral blood. The CDR3 protein is CASSPIPPGQGAAEAFF. CDR3 coding DNA: TGCGCCAGCAGCCCGATCCCTCCGGGACAGGGGGCTGCTGAAGCTTTCTTT.